This T cell receptor (beta chain) was captured in a study of beta chain features in type 1 diabetes. The CDR3 consists of 17 residues. Germline lookup yields CDR1 LNHNV and CDR2 YYDKDF (reference sequence). V gave up 3 bases and J gave up 5 bases; unmatched junction bases: 13. Sequenced material consisted of expressed TCRB transcripts (all of the isolated RNA was reverse transcribed). This table comes from immunoSEQ multiplex PCR, and its TCRdb copy is limited to in-frame clones, with some not included. The sample consists of about 900,000 clones, around a sixth of them appearing once. The chain is built from TRBV15 and TRBJ2-3; TRBD2 matches at 8 bases. The clonotype was recovered from a woman between 18 and 29 years old in good health. Sequenced: naive CD4+ T cells from blood. CDR3 coding DNA: TGTGCCACCAGCAGGGTCCCTCGGGGACTAGTCGAAGATACGCAGTATTTT. Translating it yields CATSRVPRGLVEDTQYF.